Only a few counts were recorded for the clone carrying this T cell receptor (beta chain). The sample belongs to a study of blood T cell repertoires in COVID-19. The wider study: Researchers got acute and convalescent COVID-19 samples from the United States, Italy and Spain. Nucleic acid was either cDNA or gDNA, and it came from T cells, B-cell-depleted T cells, or PBMCs.

Germline lookup yields CDR1 MNHEY and CDR2 SMNVEV (reference sequence). Trimming removed 6 bases at V and 7 bases at J, with 17 bases between. The CDR3 covers 14 residues. In the original analysis: By means of reference gene primer amplification, nucleated cell counts were estimated. Profiling relied on immunoSEQ multiplex PCR, and the TCRdb table lists in-frame clones only, not all of them. That table gives V, J and clone size, and the DNA gave D and trimming. Here the sample spans about 130,000 clones, approximately 87% being singletons. The material sequenced was peripheral blood. The chain carries TRBV27 and TRBJ2-3; D is possibly TRBD2 (6 bases). This sequence was found in a woman aged 55-75 years with acute or convalescent COVID-19. For the CDR3, the DNA is TGTGCCAGCAGGCTGACAGACGGGACTTATACGCAGTATTTT. This sequence encodes CASRLTDGTYTQYF.